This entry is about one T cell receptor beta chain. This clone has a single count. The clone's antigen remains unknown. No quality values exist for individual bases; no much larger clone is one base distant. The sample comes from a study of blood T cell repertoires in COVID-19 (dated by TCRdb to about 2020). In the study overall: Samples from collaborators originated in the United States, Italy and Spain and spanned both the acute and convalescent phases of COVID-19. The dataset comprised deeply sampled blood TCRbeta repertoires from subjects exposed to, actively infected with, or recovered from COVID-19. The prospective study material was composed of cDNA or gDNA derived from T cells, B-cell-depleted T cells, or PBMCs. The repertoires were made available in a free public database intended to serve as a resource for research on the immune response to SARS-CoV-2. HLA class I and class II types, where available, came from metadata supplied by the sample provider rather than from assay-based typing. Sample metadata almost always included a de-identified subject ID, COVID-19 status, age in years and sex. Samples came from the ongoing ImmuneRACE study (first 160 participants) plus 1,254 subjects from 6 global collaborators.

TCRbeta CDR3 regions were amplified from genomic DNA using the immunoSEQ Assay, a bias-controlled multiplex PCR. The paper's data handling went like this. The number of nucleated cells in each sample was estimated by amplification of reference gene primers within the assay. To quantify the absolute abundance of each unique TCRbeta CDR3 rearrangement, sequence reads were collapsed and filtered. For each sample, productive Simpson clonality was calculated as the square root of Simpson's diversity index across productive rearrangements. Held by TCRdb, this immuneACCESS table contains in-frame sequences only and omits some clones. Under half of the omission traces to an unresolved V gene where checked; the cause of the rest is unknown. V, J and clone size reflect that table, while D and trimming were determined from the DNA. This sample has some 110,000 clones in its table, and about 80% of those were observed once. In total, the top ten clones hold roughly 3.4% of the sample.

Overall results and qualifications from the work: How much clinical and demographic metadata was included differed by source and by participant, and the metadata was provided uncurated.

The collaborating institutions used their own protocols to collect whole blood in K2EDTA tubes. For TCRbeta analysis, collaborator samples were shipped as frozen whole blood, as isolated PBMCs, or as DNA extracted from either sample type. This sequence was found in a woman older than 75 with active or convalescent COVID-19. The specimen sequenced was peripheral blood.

The DNA sequence follows: TGTGCCAGCAGCCAAGATCTCGGCGGGTTAGGGCAGCCCCAGCATTTT. Its translation is CASSQDLGGLGQPQHF. This receptor chain uses TRBV3-1 (or the pseudogene TRBV3-2) and TRBJ1-5; no D gene is confidently identified. The CDR3, cysteine through phenylalanine, is 16 amino acids long. Only the CDR3 region is kept as DNA, spanning 48 bases read in frame from base 1. The germline ends are 16 bases apart after V is trimmed by 0 bases and J by 7 bases. The CDR1 and CDR2 encoded by the germline V gene (reference sequence) are LGHDT and YNNKEL.